These 26 T cell receptor beta chains share one sample of origin, sequenced in a study of T-cell reconstitution after alpha-beta-depleted transplantation in children. Preparation of the TCRbeta library used unique molecular identifiers. TCRdb fed the PCR reads into MiXCR, producing one record per CDR3 protein. The sample lists some 200,000 distinct CDR3 sequences, 6.6% occurring once. The source material was PBMCs, sampled before TCRalphabeta/CD19-depleted stem cell transplant. The receptor set was obtained from a boy aged 2 to 10 with acute lymphoblastic leukemia, due to receive a stem cell transplant.

This clonotype showed up just a few times. The chain is built from TRBV30 and TRBJ2-7, with a weak D call TRBD2 (5 bases). This CDR3 is 12 amino acids long. V was cut by 1 base and J by 5 bases, with 9 bases left in between. CDR1 and CDR2 (germline): GTSNPN, SVGIG (reference sequence). In DNA, the CDR3 is TGTGCCTGGAGTGCTAGCAAGGACGAGCAGTACTTC. Protein: CAWSASKDEQYF.

This clonotype was recorded many times. V and J are TRBV28 and TRBJ2-1; 11 bases are a match to TRBD2. Trimming cost V 7 bases and J 6 bases; bases outside gene matches: 8. The CDR3 has 15 amino acids. Germline V CDR1 and CDR2: MDHEN, SYDVKM. CDR3 amino acids: CASTSTGTSGNEQFF. CDR3 coding DNA: TGTGCCAGCACCTCTACCGGGACTAGCGGCAATGAGCAGTTCTTC.

There are a few counts of this clonotype. The chain links TRBV20-1 to TRBJ2-4; no reliable D call. The CDR3 length is 13 residues. V was trimmed by 3 bases and J by 0 bases, leaving 6 bases between them. Looked up from germline, CDR1 is DFQATT and CDR2 is SNEGSKA (reference sequence). CDR3 amino acids: CSASQLAKNIQYF. As DNA, the CDR3 is TGCAGTGCTAGTCAGCTAGCCAAAAACATTCAGTACTTC.

The chain uses TRBV20-1 and TRBJ2-5; D perhaps matches TRBD2 (5 bases). The CDR3 consists of 17 residues. The V end was cut by 0 bases, the J end by 3 bases, with 20 bases between. CDR1 is DFQATT, CDR2 SNEGSKA, per germline (reference sequence). The CDR3 nucleotides read TGCAGTGCTAGAGATGCCCCCGGGGAGCGCAGCAAAGAGACCCAGTACTTC. This encodes CSARDAPGERSKETQYF.

At least ten counts were recorded for this clonotype. V gene TRBV29-1 combines with J gene TRBJ1-1, with D hard to call. Germline loops: CDR1 SQVTM, CDR2 ANQGSEA. This CDR3 has 11 residues. V dropped 5 bases and J dropped 4 bases, with 8 bases sitting between them. This chain's CDR3 is CSVITFTEAFF. CDR3 sequence (DNA): TGCAGCGTTATCACGTTCACTGAAGCTTTCTTT.

This clonotype came up many times. The chain combines TRBV28 with TRBJ2-1, with D possibly being TRBD1 (6 bases). CDR3 length: 13 residues. From germline, CDR1 is MDHEN and CDR2 SYDVKM. V lost 4 bases and J lost 5, with 9 bases in between. The CDR3 sequence: CASSSGQNNEQFF. Written as DNA, the CDR3 is TGTGCCAGCAGTTCCGGACAGAACAATGAGCAGTTCTTC.

This clonotype was seen repeatedly, ten times or more. This chain uses TRBV21-1 with TRBJ1-6; no DNA check was done on the table's D call, TRBD1. TRBV21-1 is a pseudogene locus. The CDR3 has 13 amino acids. CDR3 DNA: TGTGCCAGAATACGGACAGGGGAATCACCCCTCCACTTT. It translates to CARIRTGESPLHF.

The rearrangement joins TRBV28 to TRBJ1-2; D is possibly TRBD1 (5 bases). The germline gives CDR1 MDHEN, CDR2 SYDVKM. Trimming removed 6 bases from V and 7 bases from J, with 15 bases in between. This CDR3 contains 13 residues. The CDR3 DNA is TGTGCCAGCAGGCCCAGGGTGGGCGGTGGCTACACCTTC. Its protein is CASRPRVGGGYTF.

This clonotype was observed many times. The rearrangement uses TRBV28 and TRBJ1-3, with D uncertain. The CDR3 sequence is 12 residues long. CDR1 and CDR2 (germline): MDHEN, SYDVKM. V dropped 3 bases and J dropped 5 bases, with 5 bases sitting between them. CDR3 in amino acids: CASSLERNTIYF. The DNA of the CDR3 is TGTGCCAGCAGTTTGGAGAGAAACACCATATATTTT.

This clonotype was found many times. The chain has TRBV7-9 and TRBJ2-7; 7 bases are shared with TRBD1. The germline CDR1 and CDR2 sequences are SEHNR and FQNEAQ (reference sequence). The trim removed 3 bases at V and 1 base at J, leaving 6 bases unmatched. This CDR3 has 15 residues. In DNA form, the CDR3 reads TGTGCCAGCAGCTTTATACAGGGGTCGTCCTACGAGCAGTACTTC. Translation gives CASSFIQGSSYEQYF.

This clonotype came up many times. This chain joins TRBV7-9 and TRBJ1-1; D not certain. The CDR3 is 13 residues long. Germline values: CDR1 SEHNR, CDR2 FQNEAQ (reference sequence). Trimming shortened V by 11 bases and J by 4 bases, and 17 bases separated the two germline ends. The CDR3 nucleotides are TGTGCCCTTTTAGGTCTGGCGGGCACTGAAGCTTTCTTT. It encodes CALLGLAGTEAFF.

This clonotype was detected ten times or more. The V and J genes are TRBV6-1 and TRBJ2-5; D is perhaps TRBD1 or TRBD2 (7 bases each). Germline CDR1 and CDR2: MNHNS and SASEGT. Trimming cost V 7 bases and J 5 bases, with 20 bases left between them. This CDR3 comprises 15 residues. The CDR3 loop is CASTPDRDYIETQYF. The CDR3 DNA sequence: TGTGCCAGCACCCCAGACAGGGACTATATCGAGACCCAGTACTTC.

This clonotype has at least ten counts. The chain has TRBV6-4 and TRBJ1-1; no firm D call. V lost 2 bases, J lost 8 bases, and 12 bases lay in between. The CDR3 is 13 residues long. Germline V CDR1 and CDR2: MRHNA, SNTAGT. This CDR3 reads CASSDIRGGEAFF. The CDR3 DNA sequence: TGTGCCAGCAGTGACATCCGAGGAGGGGAAGCTTTCTTT.

In its sample, this clonotype was seen many times. The chain has TRBV9 and TRBJ2-2; TRBD1 aligns across 9 bases. Looked up from germline, CDR1 is SGDLS and CDR2 is YYNGEE. This CDR3 contains 16 residues. The J segment lost 7 bases and the V segment lost 3 bases, leaving 10 bases of the junction unmatched. The CDR3 sequence is CASSGATGGLGGELFF. CDR3 sequence (DNA): TGTGCCAGCAGCGGAGCGACAGGGGGATTGGGCGGGGAGCTGTTTTTT.

This clonotype was seen only a few times. This chain joins TRBV20-1 and TRBJ1-5; the match to TRBD1 covers 7 bases. With V trimmed by 4 bases and J by 4 bases, 10 bases remained unmatched. Germline assignment: CDR1 DFQATT and CDR2 SNEGSKA (reference sequence). CDR3 size: 15 residues. The chain's CDR3 is CSAKAPGQRNQPQHF. In DNA form, the CDR3 reads TGCAGTGCTAAAGCCCCGGGACAGAGAAATCAGCCCCAGCATTTT.

This clonotype has at least ten counts. This chain uses TRBV5-6 with TRBJ1-1; D unclear. This CDR3 has 14 amino acids. The V and J ends lost 4 bases and 10 bases respectively, with 20 bases between them. The germline V gene encodes CDR1 SGHDT and CDR2 YYEEEE. The CDR3: CASSPRTREARAFF. The CDR3 DNA is TGTGCCAGCAGCCCCCGAACGAGGGAGGCCAGAGCTTTCTTT.

The CDR3 is CATSDKTWQFF. The CDR3 coding sequence is TGTGCCACCAGTGATAAGACCTGGCAGTTCTTC. This chain links TRBV24-1 with TRBJ2-1; D ambiguous. Germline V gene lookup returns CDR1 KGHDR and CDR2 SFDVKD. Trimming took 3 bases from V and 12 from J, leaving 8 bases between them. The CDR3 contains 11 residues.

Only a few counts were recorded for this clonotype. This rearrangement joins TRBV6-6 to TRBJ2-4; TRBD2 matches 7 bases. CDR3 length: 13 amino acids. Germline V gives CDR1 MNHNY, CDR2 SVGAGI (reference sequence). V gave up 4 bases and J gave up 15 bases; unmatched junction bases: 12. The CDR3 sequence is CASSSRTGGTAYF. The CDR3 nucleotides are TGTGCCAGCAGTTCGAGAACCGGGGGGACCGCGTACTTC.

This chain links TRBV4-3 with TRBJ1-2; D uncertain. CDR3 length: 14 residues. Trimming shortened V by 2 bases and J by 4 bases, and 11 bases separated the two germline ends. CDR1 and CDR2 from the germline V gene are LGHNA and YSLEER. CDR3 sequence (DNA): TGCGCCAGCAGCCAACGTCAGAGGAGCTATGGCTACACCTTC. The encoded protein is CASSQRQRSYGYTF.

The V and J genes are TRBV7-8 and TRBJ1-5; D not resolved. V lost 9 bases, J lost 4 bases, and 16 bases lay in between. The CDR3 is 14 residues long. The germline gives CDR1 SGHVS, CDR2 FQNEAQ. CDR3 amino acids: CARKQTSFNQPQHF. In DNA, the CDR3 is TGTGCCAGGAAGCAGACCTCTTTTAATCAGCCCCAGCATTTT.

This clonotype was seen ten or more times. This rearrangement joins TRBV5-1 to TRBJ2-5; no definite D call. Germline V gives CDR1 SGHRS, CDR2 YFSETQ. The length of the CDR3 is 12 residues. The V gene lost 2 bases and the J gene lost 5 bases, with 7 bases spanning the gap. The CDR3 spells CASSLGWETQYF. CDR3 coding DNA: TGCGCCAGCAGCTTAGGGTGGGAGACCCAGTACTTC.

This clonotype was counted ten times or more. The genes are TRBV7-2 and TRBJ2-1; D is unresolved. This CDR3 comprises 13 residues. Germline V gives CDR1 SGHTA, CDR2 FQGNSA. Trimming stripped 1 base from V and 6 bases from J, with 7 bases between. CDR3 nucleotides: TGTGCCAGCAGCTTAGGTTGGTTCAATGAGCAGTTCTTC. It codes for CASSLGWFNEQFF.

This clonotype was found many times. The rearrangement joins TRBV29-1 to TRBJ2-1; perhaps TRBD2 as D (5 bases). Trimming pared 5 bases from V and 5 bases from J, leaving 7 bases between. The CDR3 has 11 amino acids. Germline lookup yields CDR1 SQVTM and CDR2 ANQGSEA. The CDR3 region is CSVRDHNEQFF. The CDR3 nucleotides read TGCAGCGTTCGGGATCACAATGAGCAGTTCTTC.

The gene calls are TRBV7-2 and TRBJ1-5; the D is unclear. V was clipped by 2 bases and J by 6 bases, with 8 bases between them. This CDR3 is built from 13 residues. CDR1 is SGHTA and CDR2 is FQGNSA in the germline V gene. The CDR3 spells CASSLSTPQPQHF. The CDR3 DNA reads as TGTGCCAGCAGCTTATCTACCCCTCAGCCCCAGCATTTT.

This clonotype was counted many times. The rearrangement links TRBV28 to TRBJ2-7, with a weak D call TRBD1 (5 bases). The V and J ends lost 1 base and 2 bases respectively, with 9 bases between them. The CDR3 length is 14 residues. Germline V CDR1 and CDR2: MDHEN, SYDVKM. The CDR3 nucleotides are TGTGCCAGCAGTTTATCCCAGACAGCCTACGAGCAGTACTTC. It encodes CASSLSQTAYEQYF.

This clonotype appeared a few times. The V gene is TRBV6-1, the J gene TRBJ2-1; 7 positions match TRBD1. V was pared by 4 bases and J by 8 bases, with 5 bases of the junction left unmatched. Germline assignment: CDR1 MNHNS and CDR2 SASEGT. The CDR3 spans 13 residues. In DNA, the CDR3 is TGTGCCAGCAGTGGGCCGACAGGGCATGAGCAGTTCTTC. It codes for CASSGPTGHEQFF.